The following is a T cell receptor beta chain sequence with its context. Antigen: not known. These data belong to a study of monozygotic twins with inflammatory bowel disease. Findings of the study overall: Part of the variability in patient repertoires may have come from differing immunosuppressive treatments.

Germline V lookup: CDR1 SGHTA, CDR2 FQGNSA. The CDR3 is 14 amino acids. After re-calling the 5' RACE reads, TCRdb lists one entry per CDR3 protein, DNA absent. This sample's table reports 300,000 to 400,000 distinct CDR3 sequences. The genes are TRBV7-2 and TRBJ1-6; there is no DNA to check the TCRdb D call of TRBD1. Sequencing used blood. The sequence derives from a human donor with ulcerative colitis or Crohn's disease, or a healthy co-twin of an affected twin (not recorded which). The CDR3 sequence: CASSWDRGSYPLHF.